This T cell receptor (beta chain) was retrieved from a study of shared clonotypes between healthy human individuals. V dropped 2 bases and J dropped 1; count of bases not matched to a gene: 2. This CDR3 contains 16 residues. Per germline, CDR1 SEHNR and CDR2 FQNEAQ (reference sequence). Assay: immunoSEQ multiplex PCR; the TCRdb copy retains only in-frame clones and omits some. The repertoire holds more than 450,000 clones, with approximately 85% as singletons. The chain has TRBV7-9 and TRBJ2-1; 10 nucleotides match TRBD2. The sequenced material came from PBMCs. The clonotype originates from a woman between 40 and 50 years old in good health. Some clones in this sample may be carry-over from other donors' samples. The CDR3, as DNA: TGTGCCAGCAGCTTATTAGCGGGAGGTTCCTACAATGAGCAGTTCTTC. Encoded protein: CASSLLAGGSYNEQFF.